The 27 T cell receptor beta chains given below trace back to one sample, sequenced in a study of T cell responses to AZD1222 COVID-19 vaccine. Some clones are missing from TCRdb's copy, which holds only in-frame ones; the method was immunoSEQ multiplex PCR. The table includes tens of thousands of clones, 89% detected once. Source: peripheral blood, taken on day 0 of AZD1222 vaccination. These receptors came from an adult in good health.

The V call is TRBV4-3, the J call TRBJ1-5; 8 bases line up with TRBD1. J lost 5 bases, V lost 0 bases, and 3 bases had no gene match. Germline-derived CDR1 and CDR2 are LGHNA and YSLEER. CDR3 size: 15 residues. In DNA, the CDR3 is TGCGCCAGCAGCCAAGATTTGACAGGGGATCAGCCCCAGCATTTT. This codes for CASSQDLTGDQPQHF.

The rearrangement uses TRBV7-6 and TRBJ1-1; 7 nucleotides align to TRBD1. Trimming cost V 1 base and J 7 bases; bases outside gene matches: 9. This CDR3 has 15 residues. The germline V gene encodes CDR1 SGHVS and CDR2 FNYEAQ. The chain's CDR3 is CASSLETGRLIEAFF. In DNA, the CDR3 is TGTGCCAGCAGCTTAGAGACAGGGCGCCTCATTGAAGCTTTCTTT.

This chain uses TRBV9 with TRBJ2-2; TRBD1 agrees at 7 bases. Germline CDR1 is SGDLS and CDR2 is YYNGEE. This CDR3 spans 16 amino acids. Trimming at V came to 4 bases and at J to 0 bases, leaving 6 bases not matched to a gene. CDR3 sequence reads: CASSPHQGANTGELFF. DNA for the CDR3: TGTGCCAGCAGCCCCCACCAGGGGGCGAACACCGGGGAGCTGTTTTTT.

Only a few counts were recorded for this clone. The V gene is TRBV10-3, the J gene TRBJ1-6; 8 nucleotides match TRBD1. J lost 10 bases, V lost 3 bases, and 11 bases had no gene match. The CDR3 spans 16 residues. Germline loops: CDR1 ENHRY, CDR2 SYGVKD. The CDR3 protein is CAISEDGTGLGSPLHF. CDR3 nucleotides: TGTGCCATCAGTGAAGATGGGACAGGCTTGGGGTCACCCCTCCACTTT.

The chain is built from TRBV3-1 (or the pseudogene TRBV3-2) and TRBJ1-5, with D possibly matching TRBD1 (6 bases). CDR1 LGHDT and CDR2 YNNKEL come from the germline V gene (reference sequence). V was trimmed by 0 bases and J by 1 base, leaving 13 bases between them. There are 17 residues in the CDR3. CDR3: CASSQDWGAGSNQPQHF. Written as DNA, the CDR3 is TGTGCCAGCAGCCAAGATTGGGGGGCGGGGAGCAATCAGCCCCAGCATTTT.

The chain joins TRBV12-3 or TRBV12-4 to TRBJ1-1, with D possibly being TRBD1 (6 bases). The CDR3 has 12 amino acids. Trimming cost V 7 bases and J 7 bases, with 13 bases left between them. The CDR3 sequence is CASTRGGREAFF. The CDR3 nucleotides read TGTGCCAGCACCCGGGGGGGGCGTGAAGCTTTCTTT.

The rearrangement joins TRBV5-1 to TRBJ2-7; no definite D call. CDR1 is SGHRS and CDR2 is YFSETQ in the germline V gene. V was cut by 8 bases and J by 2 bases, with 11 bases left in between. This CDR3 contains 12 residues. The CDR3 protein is CASRENPYEQYF. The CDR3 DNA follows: TGCGCCAGTCGAGAGAATCCCTACGAGCAGTACTTC.

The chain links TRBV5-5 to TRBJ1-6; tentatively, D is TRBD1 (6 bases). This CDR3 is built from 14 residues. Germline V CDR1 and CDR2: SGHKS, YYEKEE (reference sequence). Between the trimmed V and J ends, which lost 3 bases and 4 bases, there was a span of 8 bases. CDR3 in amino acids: CASSSGQYNSPLHF. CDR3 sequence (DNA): TGTGCCAGCAGCTCGGGACAATATAATTCACCCCTCCACTTT.

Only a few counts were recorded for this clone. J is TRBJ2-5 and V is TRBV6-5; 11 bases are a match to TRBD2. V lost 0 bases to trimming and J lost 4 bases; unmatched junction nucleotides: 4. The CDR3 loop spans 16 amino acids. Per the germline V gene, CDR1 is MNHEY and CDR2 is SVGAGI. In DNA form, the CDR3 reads TGTGCCAGCAGTTACTCACCTAGCGGGGGGACAGAGACCCAGTACTTC. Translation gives CASSYSPSGGTETQYF.

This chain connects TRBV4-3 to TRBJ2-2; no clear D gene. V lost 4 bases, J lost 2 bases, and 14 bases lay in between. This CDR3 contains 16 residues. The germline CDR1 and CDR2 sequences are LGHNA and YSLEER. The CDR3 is CASSPHVGTNTGELFF. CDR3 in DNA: TGCGCCAGCAGCCCACATGTGGGCACAAACACCGGGGAGCTGTTTTTT.

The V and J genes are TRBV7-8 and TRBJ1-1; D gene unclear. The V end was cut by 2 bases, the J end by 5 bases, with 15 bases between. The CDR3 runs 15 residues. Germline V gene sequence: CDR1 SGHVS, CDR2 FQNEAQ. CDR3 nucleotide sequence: TGTGCCAGCAGCTTATCTTTTACGGCTTGGACTGAAGCTTTCTTT. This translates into CASSLSFTAWTEAFF.

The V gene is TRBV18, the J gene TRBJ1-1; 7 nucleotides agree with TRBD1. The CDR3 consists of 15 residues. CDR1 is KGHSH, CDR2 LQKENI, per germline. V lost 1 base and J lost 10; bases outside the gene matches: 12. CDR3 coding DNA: TGTGCCAGCTCACCACTAGTTACAGGGGATGGTATAGCTTTCTTT. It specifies CASSPLVTGDGIAFF.

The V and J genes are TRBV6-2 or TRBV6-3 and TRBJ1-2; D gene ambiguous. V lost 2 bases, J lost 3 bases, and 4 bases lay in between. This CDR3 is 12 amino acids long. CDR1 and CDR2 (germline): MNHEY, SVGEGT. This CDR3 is CASSYGDYGYTF. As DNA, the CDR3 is TGTGCCAGCAGTTACGGGGACTATGGCTACACCTTC.

CDR3 DNA sequence: TGTGCCAGCAGCTTAGCCGGGACGGCGTACGAGCAGTACTTC. Its translation is CASSLAGTAYEQYF. The chain recombines TRBV11-2 with TRBJ2-7; D could derive from TRBD1 or TRBD2 (5 bases each). Germline V gene sequence: CDR1 SGHAT, CDR2 FQNNGV. This CDR3 contains 14 residues. V lost 1 base to trimming and J lost 4 bases, with 11 bases between them.

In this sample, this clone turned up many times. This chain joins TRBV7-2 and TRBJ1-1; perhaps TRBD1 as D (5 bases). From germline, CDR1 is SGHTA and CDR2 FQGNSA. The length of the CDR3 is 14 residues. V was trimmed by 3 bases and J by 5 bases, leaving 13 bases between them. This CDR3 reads CASSFKGSGTEAFF. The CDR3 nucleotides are TGTGCCAGCAGCTTTAAGGGGTCTGGAACTGAAGCTTTCTTT.

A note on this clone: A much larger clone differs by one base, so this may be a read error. In DNA, the CDR3 is TGTGCCAGCAGTGAAAGGGACACCGGGGAGCTGTTTTTT. Translation gives CASSERDTGELFF. This chain connects TRBV6-1 to TRBJ2-2; D gene unclear. V dropped 2 bases and J dropped 3 bases, with 4 bases sitting between them. This CDR3 is built from 13 residues. Germline-derived CDR1 and CDR2 are MNHNS and SASEGT.

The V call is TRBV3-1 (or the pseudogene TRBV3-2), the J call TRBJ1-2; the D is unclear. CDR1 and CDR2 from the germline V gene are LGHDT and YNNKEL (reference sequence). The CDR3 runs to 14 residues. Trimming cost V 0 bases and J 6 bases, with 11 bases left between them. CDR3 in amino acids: CASSQDGRLDGYTF. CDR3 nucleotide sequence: TGTGCCAGCAGCCAAGATGGACGACTCGATGGCTACACCTTC.

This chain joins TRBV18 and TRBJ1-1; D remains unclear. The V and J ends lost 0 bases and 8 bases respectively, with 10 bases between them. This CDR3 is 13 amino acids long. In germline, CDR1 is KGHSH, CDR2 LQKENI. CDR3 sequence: CASSPPSEGEAFF. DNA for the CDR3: TGTGCCAGCTCACCACCGAGTGAGGGAGAAGCTTTCTTT.

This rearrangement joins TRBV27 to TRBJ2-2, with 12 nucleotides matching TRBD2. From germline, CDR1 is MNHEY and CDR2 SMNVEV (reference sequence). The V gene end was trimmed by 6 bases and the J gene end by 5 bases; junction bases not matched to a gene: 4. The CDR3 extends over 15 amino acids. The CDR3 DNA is TGTGCCAGCAGACGACTAGCGGGAGTGACCGGGGAGCTGTTTTTT. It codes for CASRRLAGVTGELFF.

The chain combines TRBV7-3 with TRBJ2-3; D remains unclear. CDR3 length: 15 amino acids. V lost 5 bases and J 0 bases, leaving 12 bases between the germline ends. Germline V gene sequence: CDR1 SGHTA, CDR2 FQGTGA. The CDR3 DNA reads TGTGCCAGCAGCCCCTCTGTCTCTAGCACAGATACGCAGTATTTT. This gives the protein CASSPSVSSTDTQYF. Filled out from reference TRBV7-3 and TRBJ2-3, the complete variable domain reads GAGVSQTPSNKVTEKGKYVELRCDPISGHTALYWYRQSLGQGPEFLIYFQGTGAADDSGLPNDRFFAVRPEGSVSTLKIQRTERGDSAVYLCASSPSVSSTDTQYFGPGTRLTVL.

The CDR3 bases are TGTGCCAGCAGTTACTCGGGAACAGGGGGAGATCAGCCCCAGCATTTT. Its translation: CASSYSGTGGDQPQHF. The genes are TRBV6-5 and TRBJ1-5; 8 bases are a match to TRBD1. The ends lost 0 bases at V and 5 bases at J; junction bases unmatched: 6. The CDR3 runs to 16 residues. CDR1 and CDR2 (germline): MNHEY, SVGAGI.

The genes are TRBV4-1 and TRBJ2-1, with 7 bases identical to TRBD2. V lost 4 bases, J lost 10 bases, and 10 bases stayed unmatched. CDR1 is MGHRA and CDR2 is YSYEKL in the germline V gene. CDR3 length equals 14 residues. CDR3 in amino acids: CASSREGLFNEQFF. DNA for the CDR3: TGCGCCAGCAGCCGAGAGGGACTATTCAACGAGCAGTTCTTC.

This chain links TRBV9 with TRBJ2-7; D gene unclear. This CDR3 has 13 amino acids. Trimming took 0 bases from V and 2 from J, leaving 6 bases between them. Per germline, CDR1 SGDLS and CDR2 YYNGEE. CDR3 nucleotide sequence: TGTGCCAGCAGCGTAGGCCTGGCCTACGAGCAGTACTTC. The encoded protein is CASSVGLAYEQYF. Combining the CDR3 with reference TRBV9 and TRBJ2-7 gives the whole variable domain DSGVTQTPKHLITATGQRVTLRCSPRSGDLSVYWYQQSLDQGLQFLIQYYNGEERAKGNILERFSAQQFPDLHSELNLSSLELGDSALYFCASSVGLAYEQYFGPGTRLTVT.

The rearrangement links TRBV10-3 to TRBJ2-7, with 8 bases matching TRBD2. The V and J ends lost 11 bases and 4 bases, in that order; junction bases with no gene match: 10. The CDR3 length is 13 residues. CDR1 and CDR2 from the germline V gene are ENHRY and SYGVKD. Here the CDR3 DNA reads TGTGCCCTTTCTTCCGGGGGGGCTTACGAGCAGTACTTC. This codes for CALSSGGAYEQYF.

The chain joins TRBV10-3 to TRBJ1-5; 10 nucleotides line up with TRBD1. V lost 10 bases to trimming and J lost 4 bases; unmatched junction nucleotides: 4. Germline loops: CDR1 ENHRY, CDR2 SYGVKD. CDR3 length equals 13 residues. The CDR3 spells CATGQGQNQPQHF. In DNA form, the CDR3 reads TGTGCCACGGGACAGGGGCAAAATCAGCCCCAGCATTTT.

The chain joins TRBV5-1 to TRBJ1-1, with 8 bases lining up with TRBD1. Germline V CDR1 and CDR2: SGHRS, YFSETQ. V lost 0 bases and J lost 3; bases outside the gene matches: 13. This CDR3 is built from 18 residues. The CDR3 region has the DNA TGCGCCAGCAGCTTGGCCCTCCAGGGGGCCCCGTTATACACTGAAGCTTTCTTT. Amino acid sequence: CASSLALQGAPLYTEAFF.

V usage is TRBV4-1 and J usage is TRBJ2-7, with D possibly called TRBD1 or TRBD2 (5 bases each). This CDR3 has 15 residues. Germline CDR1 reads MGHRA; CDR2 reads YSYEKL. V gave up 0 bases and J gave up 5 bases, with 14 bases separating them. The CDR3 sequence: CASSQEGLRGDEQYF. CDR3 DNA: TGCGCCAGCAGCCAAGAGGGCCTCCGGGGCGACGAGCAGTACTTC.